This T cell receptor beta chain came from a study of vaccination effects on CD4 cells after COVID-19. Study-level findings and limits: Convalescent patients were few in the study, and early post-infection timepoints were absent. Late post-vaccination samples showed marked contraction of infection- and vaccine-induced clones.

Investigators separated out CD4+ T cells once 9 to 11 days of culture had passed. Two doses of BNT162b2 or mRNA-1273 vaccine were administered to participants. Having tested negative for nucleocapsid antibodies, the vaccine recipients showed no prior SARS-CoV-2 infection. The V gene's germline CDR1 is WNHNN and CDR2 SYGVQD (reference sequence). Trimming cost V 4 bases and J 4 bases, with 13 bases left between them. The CDR3 is 15 amino acids. As for this clone: Its antigen is not known.

Sequencing used immunoSEQ multiplex PCR; TCRdb keeps in-frame clones, though not all of them. The profile covers nearly 45,000 clones, with around 70% appearing a single time and 8.5% to 10% taken by the ten largest. This rearrangement joins TRBV10-1 to TRBJ2-2; a weak D match, TRBD1 (6 bases). The sequences come from CD4+ T cells from PBMCs cultured without peptide, collected after COVID-19 vaccination. This TCR derives from a human donor who received a COVID-19 vaccine. CDR3 sequence: CASSAGQIGTGELFF. The CDR3 nucleotides read TGCGCCAGCAGTGCTGGACAGATTGGCACCGGGGAGCTGTTTTTT.